This T cell receptor (beta chain) was captured by sequencing in a study of control samples from healthy donors and cancer patients (dated by TCRdb to between 2020 and 2021). The junction shows trimming of 5 bases on V and 4 bases on J, and the gene matches do not reach 16 bases of it. According to the germline V gene (reference sequence), CDR1 reads SEHNR and CDR2 reads FQNEAQ. The CDR3 sequence holds 17 residues, the cysteine and phenylalanine included. The CDR3 DNA has 51 bases and is translated from base 1. The method was the immunoSEQ multiplex PCR assay. This is the immuneACCESS table as TCRdb keeps it, with only in-frame sequences that have V and J called. A part of the clones is gone; compared with another copy, unresolved V genes explain less than half, and the rest is unexplained. Recorded for this sample are 95,000 to 150,000 clones; more than 85% of them occurred a single time. The top ten clonotypes cover approximately 8% of the sample.

Details on this clone: Its specific antigen is unknown. Base qualities are not provided; no much larger clone lies one nucleotide away.

The sequence came from a woman younger than 30 in good health. The source material was blood. Recombination connected TRBV7-9 to TRBJ1-1; a stretch of 7 junction bases matches TRBD1. The nucleotide sequence is given as TGTGCCAGCAGCCCAAGACCCAAACAGGGGACGAGCACTGAAGCTTTCTTT. Translated, it reads CASSPRPKQGTSTEAFF.